This T cell receptor (beta chain) was captured in a study of brain T cells in children with intractable seizures. Study results and caveats: Absence of clones before surgery may stem from lower sequencing depth.

Stated time point: blood from clinic visit 5 months post-surgery; TSC patient then seizure free. Pre-surgery treatment included at least one anti-epileptic drug. Profiled with immunoSEQ multiplex PCR; TCRdb holds only in-frame clones, not every one. The table has about 340,000 clones, about 93% seen once. The CDR3 sequence is 16 residues long. J lost 0 bases, V lost 7 bases, and 11 bases had no gene match. Germline CDR1 is LNHDA and CDR2 is SQIVND (reference sequence). With respect to this clone: The target antigen is unknown.

The source was peripheral blood, collected 4 to 5 months after surgery. The V and J genes are TRBV19 and TRBJ1-1; 7 positions match TRBD1. The receptor's source is a boy younger than two with tuberous sclerosis and intractable seizures. The CDR3 region has the DNA TGTGCCAGTACTCGGGACAGAAAAAACATGAACACTGAAGCTTTCTTT. Its translation: CASTRDRKNMNTEAFF.